Below, one T cell receptor beta chain is given with its context. Its cognate antigen is unknown. Assay used: immunoSEQ multiplex PCR; TCRdb lists only in-frame clones, some missing. The data hold about 2.5 million clones, with 85% to 95% observed a single time. The CDR3 spans 14 residues. Per germline, CDR1 SNHLY and CDR2 FYNNEI. V was clipped by 5 bases and J by 6 bases, with 11 bases between them. This record belongs to a study of shared clonotypes between healthy human individuals. Study results and caveats: Rarefaction demonstrated incomplete sorted-subset sequencing despite large depth.

Sequencing input: naive CD4+ T cells from PBMCs. The subset: CD45RA+ positively selected. The chain combines TRBV2 with TRBJ1-6; D unresolved. The TCR comes from a man in his late teens or twenties in good health. Some clones in this sample may be carry-over from other donors' samples. CDR3 nucleotide sequence: TGTGCCAGCAGTCGTGGACTGAGTAATTCACCCCTCCACTTT. It translates to CASSRGLSNSPLHF.